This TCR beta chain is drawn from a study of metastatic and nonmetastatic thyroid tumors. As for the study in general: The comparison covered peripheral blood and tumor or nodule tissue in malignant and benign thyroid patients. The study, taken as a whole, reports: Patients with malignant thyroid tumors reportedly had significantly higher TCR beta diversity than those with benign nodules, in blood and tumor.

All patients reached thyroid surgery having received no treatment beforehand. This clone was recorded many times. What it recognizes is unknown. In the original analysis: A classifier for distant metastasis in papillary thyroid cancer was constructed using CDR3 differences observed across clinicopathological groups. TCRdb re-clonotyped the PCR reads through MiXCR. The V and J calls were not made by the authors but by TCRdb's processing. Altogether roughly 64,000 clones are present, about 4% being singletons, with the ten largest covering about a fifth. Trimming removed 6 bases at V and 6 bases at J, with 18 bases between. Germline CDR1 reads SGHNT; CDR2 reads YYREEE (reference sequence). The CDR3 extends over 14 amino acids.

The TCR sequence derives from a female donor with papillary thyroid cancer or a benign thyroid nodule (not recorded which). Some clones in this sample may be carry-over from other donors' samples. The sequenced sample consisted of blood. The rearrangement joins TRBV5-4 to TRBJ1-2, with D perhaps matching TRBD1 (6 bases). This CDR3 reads CASTPRQGRDGYTF. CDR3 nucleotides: TGTGCCAGCACTCCGCGCCAGGGGCGGGATGGCTACACCTTC.